This T cell receptor beta chain was captured in a study of shared clonotypes between healthy human individuals. Generated by immunoSEQ multiplex PCR, the TCRdb table keeps only in-frame clones and is missing some. In the table there are some 2,400,000 clones, approximately 96% of which are singletons. V was cut by 4 bases and J by 6 bases, with 15 bases left in between. Germline V lookup: CDR1 GTSNPN, CDR2 SVGIG (reference sequence). The length of the CDR3 is 14 residues. Sequencing was performed on naive CD4+ T cells sorted from blood. Subset meaning: CD45RA+ positively selected. The chain employs TRBV30 and TRBJ2-2; D possibly corresponds to TRBD1 (6 bases). The source of this sequence is a man between 18 and 35 years old in good health. Here the CDR3 reads CAWTLNRVAGELFF. The CDR3 nucleotides are TGTGCCTGGACCCTAAACAGGGTCGCCGGGGAGCTGTTTTTT.